This T cell receptor beta chain originates from a study of OX40 agonist ivuxolimab in advanced cancers. To note about this clone: Its antigen is unidentified.

Profiling relied on immunoSEQ multiplex PCR, and the TCRdb table lists in-frame clones only, not all of them. The sample shows roughly 71,000 clones, roughly 82% of them seen only once. General observations from the study: Averaging showed that CD8+ T cells had more expanded clones than CD4+ did. No determination was made of the antigen specificity of the expanded peripheral T cells.

The sample in question was CD4+ or CD8+ T cells sorted from blood, obtained in a trial of the OX40 agonist ivuxolimab. This receptor was taken from an adult with an advanced solid tumor such as melanoma, head and neck, liver or kidney cancer.

Here the CDR3 DNA reads TGTGCCAGCAGCTTAAACGTTGGCGAGCAGTACTTC. Translating gives CASSLNVGEQYF. V and J are TRBV7-9 and TRBJ2-7; D not resolved. Deletions cut 2 bases from V and 6 bases from J, with 8 bases between. This CDR3 is 12 amino acids long. Germline lookup yields CDR1 SEHNR and CDR2 FQNEAQ (reference sequence).